A single sample gave rise to the 11 T cell receptor beta chains below, sequenced in a study of blood T cell repertoires in COVID-19. The data were produced by immunoSEQ multiplex PCR, yet TCRdb's version contains in-frame clones alone and is incomplete. The sample gives about 230,000 clones, approximately 90% of which show up once; less than 3% is in the top ten. Sequenced material: peripheral blood. These TCRs come from a young man with COVID-19, enrolled during active disease.

The CDR3 region has the DNA TGTGCCAGTAGTACCAGGCCGGGACTAGCGGGAGCGCTCTACACCGGGGAGCTGTTTTTT. Amino acids: CASSTRPGLAGALYTGELFF. This chain links TRBV19 with TRBJ2-2; 14 bases align to TRBD2. Germline trimming cut 4 bases from V and 3 bases from J; bases unmatched to any gene: 13. The CDR3 runs to 20 residues. Germline V gives CDR1 LNHDA, CDR2 SQIVND (reference sequence).

The V call is TRBV6-5, the J call TRBJ1-1; D may be TRBD1 (6 bases). The CDR3 covers 15 residues. The germline CDR1 and CDR2 sequences are MNHEY and SVGAGI. V was pared by 2 bases and J by 0 bases, with 10 bases between. CDR3 sequence (DNA): TGTGCCAGCAGTTACGGTGGACAGATGAACACTGAAGCTTTCTTT. Amino acid sequence: CASSYGGQMNTEAFF.

The chain links TRBV7-3 to TRBJ1-1, with 8 bases that match TRBD1. Germline lookup yields CDR1 SGHTA and CDR2 FQGTGA. This CDR3 has 16 amino acids. The V and J ends lost 1 base and 5 bases, in that order; junction bases with no gene match: 9. The CDR3 DNA reads as TGTGCCAGCAGCTTAAGTTTGCGACAGGGGAGGACTGAAGCTTTCTTT. This codes for CASSLSLRQGRTEAFF.

The chain recombines TRBV10-3 with TRBJ2-1, with D possibly TRBD1 on 5 matching bases. V was trimmed by 0 bases and J by 7 bases, leaving 16 bases between them. Germline CDR1 ENHRY, CDR2 SYGVKD. The CDR3 is 16 amino acids. CDR3 residues: CAISESVGANLNEQFF. DNA of the CDR3: TGTGCCATCAGTGAGTCGGTAGGGGCTAATTTAAATGAGCAGTTCTTC.

The CDR3 nucleotides read TGTGCCAGCAGCTTAAGCGGCAGGGGTTTTAATCAGCCCCAGCATTTT. This sequence encodes CASSLSGRGFNQPQHF. The chain employs TRBV7-2 and TRBJ1-5; tentatively, D is TRBD1 (6 bases). This CDR3 contains 16 residues. The germline CDR1 and CDR2 sequences are SGHTA and FQGNSA. Deletions cut 2 bases from V and 4 bases from J, with 15 bases between.

This rearrangement joins TRBV5-1 to TRBJ2-7; TRBD2 agrees at 7 bases. CDR3 length: 14 amino acids. Germline V gene data show CDR1 as SGHRS and CDR2 as YFSETQ. V was pared by 4 bases and J by 3 bases, with 7 bases of the junction left unmatched. DNA for the CDR3: TGCGCCAGCAGCCCAGCGGGGACCCACTACGAGCAGTACTTC. Protein product: CASSPAGTHYEQYF.

CDR3 region: CASSLSGRGMGYGYTF. CDR3 DNA sequence: TGTGCCAGCAGTTTATCGGGCAGGGGAATGGGATATGGCTACACCTTC. V is TRBV28 and J is TRBJ1-2, with D perhaps matching TRBD1 (6 bases). V was cut by 1 base and J by 5 bases, with 17 bases left in between. Germline CDR1 MDHEN, CDR2 SYDVKM. This CDR3 spans 16 amino acids.

The rearrangement links TRBV5-1 to TRBJ2-7; D is possibly TRBD2 (9 bases). The CDR3 runs 16 residues. Germline values: CDR1 SGHRS, CDR2 YFSETQ. The ends were cut back, 4 bases at V and 4 bases at J, with 21 bases in the middle. The CDR3 DNA follows: TGCGCCAGCAGCACTCAGGGGGCGGGAGGGCCGTACGAGCAGTACTTC. Protein product: CASSTQGAGGPYEQYF.

The chain is built from TRBV30 and TRBJ1-1; no definite D call. In germline, CDR1 is GTSNPN, CDR2 SVGIG (reference sequence). Trimming removed 0 bases from V and 11 bases from J, with 13 bases in between. CDR3 length: 12 residues. As DNA, the CDR3 is TGTGCCTGGAGTGTATCCAGGTTTTGGGCTTTCTTT. Encoded protein: CAWSVSRFWAFF. The full variable domain, its missing parts supplied by reference TRBV30 and TRBJ1-1, is SQTIHQWPATLVQPVGSPLSLECTVEGTSNPNLYWYRQAAGRGLQLLFYSVGIGQISSEVPQNLSASRPQDRQFILSSKKLLLSDSGFYLCAWSVSRFWAFFGQGTRLTVV.

This chain connects TRBV5-1 to TRBJ1-1; 12 nucleotides line up with TRBD1. The CDR3 totals 16 residues. With V trimmed by 1 base and J by 2 bases, 3 bases remained unmatched. CDR1 is SGHRS and CDR2 is YFSETQ in the germline V gene. The CDR3 DNA follows: TGCGCCAGCAGCTTGACGGGACAGGGGGCAAACACTGAAGCTTTCTTT. Translating gives CASSLTGQGANTEAFF. Supplemented by reference TRBV5-1 and TRBJ1-1, the full variable domain reads KAGVTQTPRYLIKTRGQQVTLSCSPISGHRSVSWYQQTPGQGLQFLFEYFSETQRNKGNFPGRFSGRQFSNSRSEMNVSTLELGDSALYLCASSLTGQGANTEAFFGQGTRLTVV.

The rearrangement links TRBV18 to TRBJ1-1; D may be TRBD1 (5 bases). The CDR3 extends over 16 amino acids. Between the trimmed V and J ends, which lost 3 bases and 0 bases, there was a span of 14 bases. Germline V gene lookup returns CDR1 KGHSH and CDR2 LQKENI. The CDR3 is CASSPFRQSLNTEAFF. CDR3 coding DNA: TGTGCCAGCTCACCTTTTCGACAGAGCCTGAACACTGAAGCTTTCTTT.